Listed here are 15 T cell receptor beta chains from one sample, sequenced in a study of blood T cell repertoires in COVID-19. Libraries were prepared by immunoSEQ multiplex PCR; TCRdb keeps only in-frame clonotypes and omits some of them. Of 200,000 to 250,000 clones in the sample, approximately 90% were seen once. Sequencing was performed on PBMCs or T cells enriched from blood (not recorded which). Receptor source: a woman aged 25-40 years who had recovered from COVID-19.

This clone has only a few counts. V gene TRBV12-3 or TRBV12-4 combines with J gene TRBJ1-1; 8 nucleotides match TRBD1. The junction had 6 bases not matched to a gene; V was cut back by 6 bases and J by 6 bases. The CDR3 length is 13 residues. CDR3 sequence (DNA): TGTGCCAGCAGCCTGACGACAGGGGCTGAAGCTTTCTTT. Its protein is CASSLTTGAEAFF.

J is TRBJ2-7 and V is TRBV3-1 (or the pseudogene TRBV3-2); the D is unclear. The CDR3 is 14 amino acids. The germline V gene has CDR1 LGHDT and CDR2 YNNKEL (reference sequence). Trimming took off 4 bases at V and 0 bases at J, with 10 bases between the two ends. The CDR3 loop is CASSPYRSSYEQYF. The CDR3 DNA reads as TGTGCCAGCAGCCCCTATAGGAGCTCCTACGAGCAGTACTTC.

The chain has TRBV19 and TRBJ2-3; possibly TRBD1 for D (5 bases). V lost 1 base and J 4 bases, leaving 12 bases between the germline ends. Germline V CDR1 and CDR2: LNHDA, SQIVND (reference sequence). This CDR3 has 15 residues. The CDR3 is CASSIVGRAPDTQYF. In nucleotides, the CDR3 is TGTGCCAGTAGTATAGTTGGCAGGGCCCCAGATACGCAGTATTTT. The whole variable domain, filled in from reference TRBV19 and TRBJ2-3, reads DGGITQSPKYLFRKEGQNVTLSCEQNLNHDAMYWYRQDPGQGLRLIYYSQIVNDFQKGDIAEGYSVSREKKESFPLTVTSAQKNPTAFYLCASSIVGRAPDTQYFGPGTRLTVL.

The chain joins TRBV6-5 to TRBJ2-7; TRBD1 aligns across 8 bases. The CDR3 is 13 amino acids. V dropped 6 bases and J dropped 2; count of bases not matched to a gene: 3. CDR1 and CDR2 from the germline V gene are MNHEY and SVGAGI. The DNA for the CDR3 is TGTGCCAGCAGGGACAGGGTGACCTACGAGCAGTACTTC. Protein sequence: CASRDRVTYEQYF.

The chain employs TRBV12-3 or TRBV12-4 and TRBJ1-1; D gene ambiguous. The V end was cut by 7 bases, the J end by 4 bases, with 13 bases between. CDR3 size: 13 residues. This chain's CDR3 is CASKANPGTEAFF. The CDR3 DNA reads TGTGCCAGCAAGGCCAACCCGGGCACTGAAGCTTTCTTT.

CDR3 in DNA: TGCGCCAGCAGCCCCGCAGGAAACACTGAAGCTTTCTTT. Translating gives CASSPAGNTEAFF. V and J are TRBV5-1 and TRBJ1-1; D not resolved. Trimming removed 4 bases from V and 2 bases from J, with 9 bases in between. The CDR3 consists of 13 residues. The V gene's germline CDR1 is SGHRS and CDR2 YFSETQ.

This chain connects TRBV4-1 to TRBJ1-5; D unresolved. This CDR3 is built from 13 residues. CDR1 is MGHRA and CDR2 is YSYEKL in the germline V gene. The V end was cut by 3 bases, the J end by 4 bases, with 7 bases between. The CDR3 protein is CASSHPSNQPQHF. The CDR3 DNA is TGCGCCAGCAGCCACCCCAGTAATCAGCCCCAGCATTTT.

This clone was recorded once. J is TRBJ1-2 and V is TRBV9, with a tentative D call TRBD1 (6 bases). The germline gives CDR1 SGDLS, CDR2 YYNGEE. V dropped 5 bases and J dropped 4 bases, with 15 bases sitting between them. CDR3 length: 14 residues. The CDR3 region is CASSRTARGYGYTF. DNA of the CDR3: TGTGCCAGCAGTCGGACAGCCAGGGGCTATGGCTACACCTTC. Supplemented by reference TRBV9 and TRBJ1-2, the full variable domain reads DSGVTQTPKHLITATGQRVTLRCSPRSGDLSVYWYQQSLDQGLQFLIQYYNGEERAKGNILERFSAQQFPDLHSELNLSSLELGDSALYFCASSRTARGYGYTFGSGTRLTVV.

The genes are TRBV2 and TRBJ2-2, with a weak D call TRBD2 (6 bases). The CDR3 runs 14 residues. The V end lost 5 bases, the J end lost 6 bases, and 13 bases lay between the germline ends. The germline V gene encodes CDR1 SNHLY and CDR2 FYNNEI. The CDR3 is CASSTGRGAGELFF. In DNA, the CDR3 is TGTGCCAGCAGTACCGGGAGAGGGGCCGGGGAGCTGTTTTTT.

Here the CDR3 DNA reads TGTGCCAGTAGTAGACAGGACTCCTACGAGCAGTACTTC. The encoded protein is CASSRQDSYEQYF. V and J are TRBV19 and TRBJ2-7; TRBD1 might be the D (6 bases). CDR3 length: 13 residues. The germline V gene has CDR1 LNHDA and CDR2 SQIVND (reference sequence). Trimming removed 4 bases at V and 0 bases at J, with 7 bases between.

This sequence joins TRBV10-3 and TRBJ2-2; D is unclear. The CDR3 loop spans 14 amino acids. Per germline, CDR1 ENHRY and CDR2 SYGVKD. V shed 2 bases and J shed 2 bases, with 6 bases lying between them. CDR3 DNA sequence: TGTGCCATCAGTGAGCCCCCAAACACCGGGGAGCTGTTTTTT. This translates into CAISEPPNTGELFF.

V usage is TRBV7-9 and J usage is TRBJ1-6, with D hard to call. Deletions cut 1 base from V and 12 bases from J, with 7 bases between. The CDR3 is 12 residues long. The germline V gene encodes CDR1 SEHNR and CDR2 FQNEAQ (reference sequence). This CDR3 is CASSLVDRPLHF. The DNA for the CDR3 is TGTGCCAGCAGCTTAGTCGATAGACCCCTCCACTTT.

Here the CDR3 reads CASSESGRGETQYF. CDR3 sequence (DNA): TGTGCCAGCAGTGAATCAGGGAGGGGAGAGACCCAGTACTTC. The chain employs TRBV6-1 and TRBJ2-5; TRBD2 agrees at 7 bases. With V trimmed by 2 bases and J by 4 bases, 4 bases remained unmatched. The CDR3 runs to 14 residues. Germline CDR1 and CDR2: MNHNS and SASEGT.

The V call is TRBV4-3, the J call TRBJ1-6; D is undetermined. The CDR3 runs 14 residues. Deletions cut 1 base from V and 5 bases from J, with 6 bases between. Germline loops: CDR1 LGHNA, CDR2 YSLEER. CDR3 sequence reads: CASSQAFDNSPLHF. CDR3 sequence (DNA): TGCGCCAGCAGCCAAGCGTTTGATAATTCACCCCTCCACTTT.

J is TRBJ2-7 and V is TRBV6-2 or TRBV6-3; 7 bases agree with TRBD2. CDR3 length: 14 amino acids. Germline assignment: CDR1 MNHEY and CDR2 SVGEGT. Trimming at V came to 4 bases and at J to 4 bases, leaving 7 bases not matched to a gene. CDR3 protein: CASSSGRELYEQYF. CDR3 DNA sequence: TGTGCCAGCAGTTCAGGGCGGGAGTTGTACGAGCAGTACTTC.